This T cell receptor (beta chain) was identified in a study of cytomegalovirus exposure and HLA in healthy donors. Study-wide results and limits: Several of the most significant clusters appeared, in a later analysis, to be linked to common viral pathogens.

PCR was performed using 60 Vbeta and 13 Jbeta primers. The data were produced by immunoSEQ multiplex PCR, yet TCRdb's version contains in-frame clones alone and is incomplete. The sample has roughly 100,000 clones, around three fifths seen once. Worth noting for this clone: Its matching antigen is unknown.

The CDR3 contains 12 residues. In germline, CDR1 is SQVTM, CDR2 ANQGSEA. Trimming took off 7 bases at V and 4 bases at J, with 13 bases between the two ends. This TCR derives from a boy younger than 18 in good health and CMV-seropositive. Source material: PBMCs. The rearrangement links TRBV29-1 to TRBJ1-1; maybe TRBD1 (6 bases). CDR3 nucleotide sequence: TGCAGCGCCAGAGACAGGTTCACTGAAGCTTTCTTT. Encoded protein: CSARDRFTEAFF.